This TCR beta chain emerged from a study of immune cell composition in non-small cell lung cancer. Normal lung was taken at the farthest possible site, at least 3 cm from tumour. Genomic DNA came from frozen unsorted single-cell suspensions. Germline values: CDR1 LGHNT, CDR2 FRNRAP. The CDR3 extends over 19 amino acids. V was clipped by 5 bases and J by 4 bases; unmatched bases: 17. This clone has a handful of counts. Its antigen is unknown. Sequenced by immunoSEQ multiplex PCR; TCRdb stores in-frame clones only, minus some. The repertoire holds approximately 2,000 clones, with 75% to 85% as singletons. Study-wide results and caveats: TIL tumour reactivity correlated with maximal tumour-associated clone frequency in adenocarcinoma.

Input material: non-adjacent lung tissue. The gene calls are TRBV12-5 and TRBJ2-2; 9 nucleotides align to TRBD1. This sequence originates from a human donor with non-small cell lung cancer. DNA for the CDR3: TGTGCTAGTGGTCTCACGCCTGACGGACAGGGGTCGGTCACCGGGGAGCTGTTTTTT. Translating gives CASGLTPDGQGSVTGELFF.